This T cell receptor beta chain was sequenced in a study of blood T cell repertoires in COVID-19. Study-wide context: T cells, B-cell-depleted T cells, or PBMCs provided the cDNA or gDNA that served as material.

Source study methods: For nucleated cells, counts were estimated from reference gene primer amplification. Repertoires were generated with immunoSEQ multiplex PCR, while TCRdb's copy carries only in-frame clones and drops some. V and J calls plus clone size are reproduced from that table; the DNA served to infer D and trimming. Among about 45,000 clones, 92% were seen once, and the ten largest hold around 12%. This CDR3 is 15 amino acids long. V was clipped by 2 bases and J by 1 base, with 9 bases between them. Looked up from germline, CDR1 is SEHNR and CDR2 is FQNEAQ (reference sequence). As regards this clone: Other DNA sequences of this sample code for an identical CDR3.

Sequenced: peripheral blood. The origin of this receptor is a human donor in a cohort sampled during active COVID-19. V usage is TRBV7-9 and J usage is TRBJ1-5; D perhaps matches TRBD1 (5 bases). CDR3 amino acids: CASSLSGDSNQPQHF. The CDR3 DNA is TGTGCCAGCAGCTTATCGGGGGACAGCAATCAGCCCCAGCATTTT.